The 29 T cell receptor beta chains below were found in one sample sequenced in a study of CD8+ T cells in alopecia areata. After isolation, RNA underwent reverse transcription to generate cDNA as the sequencing template. Only in-frame clones appear in the TCRdb table, and some are missing; sequencing was by immunoSEQ multiplex PCR. The sample contains approximately 89,000 clones, about 51% of which appear only once. Sequenced material: NKG2D-high CD8+ T cells sorted from blood. These receptors originate from a human donor with alopecia areata.

The rearrangement links TRBV7-9 to TRBJ2-3; D unclear. This CDR3 comprises 13 residues. Germline CDR1 SEHNR, CDR2 FQNEAQ (reference sequence). V dropped 5 bases and J dropped 3 bases, with 9 bases sitting between them. CDR3 nucleotide sequence: TGTGCCAGCAGCCTAGTAATAACAGATACGCAGTATTTT. It specifies CASSLVITDTQYF. Full variable domain (outside the CDR3, taken from reference TRBV7-9 and TRBJ2-3): DTGVSQNPRHKITKRGQNVTFRCDPISEHNRLYWYRQTLGQGPEFLTYFQNEAQLEKSRLLSDRFSAERPKGSFSTLEIQRTEQGDSAMYLCASSLVITDTQYFGPGTRLTVL.

This chain joins TRBV5-1 and TRBJ2-5; 11 bases fit TRBD2. Trimming removed 7 bases from V and 0 bases from J; junction bases left unmatched: 8. Germline CDR1 reads SGHRS; CDR2 reads YFSETQ. The CDR3 loop spans 16 amino acids. CDR3 sequence (DNA): TGCGCCAGCGTGTCCACGACTAGCGGGGACCAAGAGACCCAGTACTTC. Its protein product is CASVSTTSGDQETQYF.

V and J are TRBV14 and TRBJ2-3; D not resolved. Trimming left V 2 bases short and J 6 bases short, with 3 bases between. The CDR3 loop spans 11 amino acids. From germline, CDR1 is SGHDN and CDR2 FVKESK. The CDR3 region is CASSQSDTQYF. The DNA for the CDR3 is TGTGCCAGCAGCCAATCCGATACGCAGTATTTT.

The table lists this clone with a few counts. V and J are TRBV7-9 and TRBJ2-2; D not certain. V was shortened by 3 bases and J by 3 bases, with 8 bases between the two germline ends. Per the germline V gene, CDR1 is SEHNR and CDR2 is FQNEAQ (reference sequence). CDR3 size: 14 residues. Here the CDR3 DNA reads TGTGCCAGCAGCTTTTTGTCCTACACCGGGGAGCTGTTTTTT. Amino acids: CASSFLSYTGELFF.

By proportion, this clone is medium-sized. This chain uses TRBV28 with TRBJ2-3; D is perhaps TRBD2 (6 bases). The CDR3 loop spans 15 amino acids. Germline-derived CDR1 and CDR2 are MDHEN and SYDVKM. The V and J ends lost 4 bases and 10 bases respectively, with 21 bases between them. CDR3 DNA: TGTGCCAGCAGTTCGGGGGACTCCCGCCCTTTCGCGCAGTATTTT. It encodes CASSSGDSRPFAQYF. Using reference TRBV28 and TRBJ2-3 for the parts outside the CDR3, the full variable domain is DVKVTQSSRYLVKRTGEKVFLECVQDMDHENMFWYRQDPGLGLRLIYFSYDVKMKEKGDIPEGYSVSREKKERFSLILESASTNQTSMYLCASSSGDSRPFAQYFGPGTRLTVL.

The chain has TRBV9 and TRBJ1-5, with D uncertain. CDR1 is SGDLS, CDR2 YYNGEE, per germline. The CDR3 is 16 amino acids. With 0 bases removed from V and 8 bases from J, the gap between germline ends came to 18 bases. CDR3 loop: CASSVGPGPLGEPQHF. Written as DNA, the CDR3 is TGTGCCAGCAGCGTAGGACCGGGCCCTCTTGGGGAGCCCCAGCATTTT.

This clone was counted only a few times. The chain is built from TRBV15 and TRBJ1-3; D may be TRBD1 (5 bases). Germline V gene lookup returns CDR1 LNHNV and CDR2 YYDKDF (reference sequence). The CDR3 totals 12 residues. With 5 bases removed from V and 8 bases from J, the gap between germline ends came to 10 bases. The CDR3 loop reads CATSSRGDTIYF. The CDR3 DNA reads TGTGCCACCAGCTCCCGGGGCGACACCATATATTTT.

The V gene is TRBV6-5, the J gene TRBJ2-5; possibly TRBD1 for D (5 bases). Germline V gene data show CDR1 as MNHEY and CDR2 as SVGAGI. There are 14 residues in the CDR3. V was pared by 2 bases and J by 5 bases, with 12 bases between. The CDR3 reads CASSYEAGQETQYF. CDR3 DNA: TGTGCCAGCAGTTACGAGGCAGGGCAGGAGACCCAGTACTTC.

This chain joins TRBV30 and TRBJ2-2; TRBD1 might be the D (5 bases). V dropped 4 bases and J dropped 6 bases, with 12 bases sitting between them. The CDR3 is 13 amino acids. Germline loops: CDR1 GTSNPN, CDR2 SVGIG (reference sequence). CDR3 DNA: TGTGCCTGGACAGGGCTCGCACCCGGGGAGCTGTTTTTT. It specifies CAWTGLAPGELFF.

V usage is TRBV7-6 and J usage is TRBJ1-6, with D unclear. Trimming removed 2 bases at V and 8 bases at J, with 7 bases between. There are 13 residues in the CDR3. CDR1 is SGHVS and CDR2 is FNYEAQ in the germline V gene. CDR3 coding DNA: TGTGCCAGCAGCTTAACGCGGGATTCACCCCTCCACTTT. This translates into CASSLTRDSPLHF.

This clone was seen a handful of times. The V call is TRBV28, the J call TRBJ2-7; 11 nucleotides align to TRBD2. The CDR3 has 16 amino acids. V lost 6 bases to trimming and J lost 9 bases; unmatched junction nucleotides: 16. Germline V gene sequence: CDR1 MDHEN, CDR2 SYDVKM. CDR3 sequence reads: CASRLAGGMYDSVQYF. CDR3 DNA sequence: TGTGCCAGCAGGCTAGCGGGAGGTATGTACGACTCCGTGCAGTACTTC.

This clone was counted between two and nine times. The rearrangement uses TRBV5-1 and TRBJ2-7; D gene ambiguous. The germline V gene has CDR1 SGHRS and CDR2 YFSETQ. V was cut by 4 bases and J by 3 bases, with 11 bases left in between. The CDR3 has 13 residues. CDR3 DNA sequence: TGCGCCAGCAGCCTTAGGGAAGGCTACGAGCAGTACTTC. Protein sequence: CASSLREGYEQYF.

The chain joins TRBV28 to TRBJ2-7, with D perhaps given as TRBD1 or TRBD2 (5 bases each). The CDR3 covers 13 residues. The germline CDR1 and CDR2 sequences are MDHEN and SYDVKM. Trimming shortened V by 6 bases and J by 3 bases, and 12 bases separated the two germline ends. Here the CDR3 DNA reads TGTGCCAGCAGCCAGGGACGTAGCTACGAGCAGTACTTC. It translates to CASSQGRSYEQYF. The full variable domain, in which reference TRBV28 and TRBJ2-7 provide the parts outside the CDR3, is DVKVTQSSRYLVKRTGEKVFLECVQDMDHENMFWYRQDPGLGLRLIYFSYDVKMKEKGDIPEGYSVSREKKERFSLILESASTNQTSMYLCASSQGRSYEQYFGPGTRLTVT.

This clone came up a few times. The chain has TRBV7-9 and TRBJ2-4, with D tentatively TRBD1 (7 bases). The CDR3 totals 13 residues. The germline V gene encodes CDR1 SEHNR and CDR2 FQNEAQ (reference sequence). The germline V and J ends were trimmed by 4 bases and 12 bases, with 16 bases remaining between them. The CDR3 DNA reads as TGTGCCAGCAGCTGGGAGGAGGGGGCCGATCAGTACTTC. Amino acid sequence: CASSWEEGADQYF.

The chain links TRBV29-1 to TRBJ1-1; TRBD1 is a possible D gene (5 bases). CDR1 and CDR2 from the germline V gene are SQVTM and ANQGSEA. The V end lost 3 bases, the J end lost 0 bases, and 8 bases lay between the germline ends. There are 13 residues in the CDR3. CDR3 protein: CSVDPGMNTEAFF. The CDR3 nucleotides read TGCAGCGTTGACCCAGGGATGAACACTGAAGCTTTCTTT. Full variable domain (remainder filled in from reference TRBV29-1 and TRBJ1-1): SAVISQKPSRDICQRGTSLTIQCQVDSQVTMMFWYRQQPGQSLTLIATANQGSEATYESGFVIDKFPISRPNLTFSTLTVSNMSPEDSSIYLCSVDPGMNTEAFFGQGTRLTVV.

In its sample, this clone was seen a few times. The J gene is TRBJ2-5, the V gene TRBV9; D is perhaps TRBD2 (6 bases). Trimming removed 2 bases at V and 2 bases at J, with 13 bases between. The CDR3 contains 15 residues. Germline loops: CDR1 SGDLS, CDR2 YYNGEE. The CDR3 DNA follows: TGTGCCAGCAGCGTTACCACCGGGACTCAAGAGACCCAGTACTTC. Protein product: CASSVTTGTQETQYF.

The chain carries TRBV29-1 and TRBJ2-3; tentatively, D is TRBD1 or TRBD2 (5 bases each). Germline V gene sequence: CDR1 SQVTM, CDR2 ANQGSEA. The length of the CDR3 is 11 residues. The V end was cut by 5 bases, the J end by 6 bases, with 9 bases between. CDR3 sequence: CSVWDGDTQYF. The CDR3 nucleotides are TGCAGCGTTTGGGACGGGGATACGCAGTATTTT.

This clone was picked up a small number of times. This chain joins TRBV6-5 and TRBJ2-3, with D uncertain. Germline lookup yields CDR1 MNHEY and CDR2 SVGAGI. Trimming shortened V by 0 bases and J by 2 bases, and 9 bases separated the two germline ends. This CDR3 is built from 15 residues. The CDR3 nucleotides read TGTGCCAGCAGTTACTCGATTTCCGTCACAGATACGCAGTATTTT. Amino acid sequence: CASSYSISVTDTQYF.

This clone was picked up a small number of times. This sequence may be a read error, since a much larger clone differs from it by one base. V is TRBV7-9 and J is TRBJ2-1, with D uncertain. V lost 4 bases and J 3 bases, leaving 1 base between the germline ends. This CDR3 is built from 11 residues. Looked up from germline, CDR1 is SEHNR and CDR2 is FQNEAQ (reference sequence). CDR3 region: CASSYYNEQFF. The CDR3 nucleotides are TGTGCCAGCAGCTACTACAATGAGCAGTTCTTC. The full variable domain, completed using reference TRBV7-9 and TRBJ2-1, is DTGVSQNPRHKITKRGQNVTFRCDPISEHNRLYWYRQTLGQGPEFLTYFQNEAQLEKSRLLSDRFSAERPKGSFSTLEIQRTEQGDSAMYLCASSYYNEQFFGPGTRLTVL.

The genes are TRBV27 and TRBJ1-2; the match to TRBD1 covers 10 bases. The trim removed 4 bases at V and 4 bases at J, leaving 6 bases unmatched. The CDR3 contains 15 residues. In germline, CDR1 is MNHEY, CDR2 SMNVEV (reference sequence). Written as DNA, the CDR3 is TGTGCCAGCAGTTCCGGACAGGGGGTACCCTATGGCTACACCTTC. Amino acid sequence: CASSSGQGVPYGYTF.

V is TRBV27 and J is TRBJ1-1; maybe TRBD1 (6 bases). Looked up from germline, CDR1 is MNHEY and CDR2 is SMNVEV (reference sequence). V dropped 5 bases and J dropped 6 bases, with 22 bases sitting between them. This CDR3 spans 16 amino acids. CDR3 coding DNA: TGTGCCAGCAGTCCGTTTTTCAGGGGACCTAACTCTGAAGCTTTCTTT. Translated, it gives CASSPFFRGPNSEAFF.

The chain is built from TRBV4-1 and TRBJ2-1; D possibly matches TRBD1 or TRBD2 (5 bases each). With 1 base removed from V and 8 bases from J, the gap between germline ends came to 15 bases. This CDR3 contains 15 residues. Germline loops: CDR1 MGHRA, CDR2 YSYEKL. CDR3 coding DNA: TGCGCCAGCAGCCAAGGTGTTTTGGGGGATGATGAGCAGTTCTTC. Its protein is CASSQGVLGDDEQFF.

This clone was observed once. J is TRBJ2-7 and V is TRBV4-1; 7 bases map to TRBD2. Germline-derived CDR1 and CDR2 are MGHRA and YSYEKL. The CDR3 contains 17 residues. With 0 bases clipped from V and 2 bases from J, the junction kept 10 bases outside the gene matches. CDR3 sequence: CASSQESGLAVAYEQYF. In DNA form, the CDR3 reads TGCGCCAGCAGCCAAGAATCAGGGCTAGCGGTCGCCTACGAGCAGTACTTC.

The rearrangement uses TRBV29-1 and TRBJ1-1; D may be TRBD1 (6 bases). Germline assignment: CDR1 SQVTM and CDR2 ANQGSEA. V was trimmed by 8 bases and J by 1 base, leaving 11 bases between them. The CDR3 loop spans 12 amino acids. Here the CDR3 reads CSIIRGNTEAFF. The CDR3 coding sequence is TGCAGCATAATCAGGGGGAACACTGAAGCTTTCTTT.

The chain uses TRBV6-1 and TRBJ2-1; TRBD1 or TRBD2 may be the D gene (6 bases each). Germline CDR1 MNHNS, CDR2 SASEGT. This CDR3 has 18 amino acids. V gave up 1 base and J gave up 4 bases, with 20 bases separating them. The CDR3 region is CASSEGGAGHTTYNEQFF. The CDR3 region has the DNA TGTGCCAGCAGTGAAGGGGGGGCGGGACATACGACATACAATGAGCAGTTCTTC.

This clone has just a few counts. This chain connects TRBV5-6 to TRBJ2-7; D is perhaps TRBD2 (5 bases). Deletions cut 2 bases from V and 3 bases from J, with 21 bases between. Germline CDR1 and CDR2: SGHDT and YYEEEE. The CDR3 length is 17 residues. The CDR3 spells CASSFPYWESGDYEQYF. The CDR3 nucleotides are TGTGCCAGCAGCTTTCCCTATTGGGAGTCAGGAGACTACGAGCAGTACTTC.

This chain joins TRBV27 and TRBJ2-7, with 7 bases matching TRBD1. Germline loops: CDR1 MNHEY, CDR2 SMNVEV (reference sequence). The V and J ends lost 4 bases and 0 bases, in that order; junction bases with no gene match: 6. This CDR3 is 15 amino acids long. The CDR3 nucleotides read TGTGCCAGCAGTTACAGGGGAATGGGCTCCTACGAGCAGTACTTC. Encoded protein: CASSYRGMGSYEQYF.

This chain joins TRBV30 and TRBJ1-3; D remains ambiguous. Germline CDR1 reads GTSNPN; CDR2 reads SVGIG (reference sequence). The CDR3 spans 15 residues. V was trimmed by 0 bases and J by 0 bases, leaving 9 bases between them. The DNA for the CDR3 is TGTGCCTGGAGTGTACTGCCAATCTCTGGAAACACCATATATTTT. Translating gives CAWSVLPISGNTIYF.

The chain links TRBV28 to TRBJ2-1, with D hard to call. Germline values: CDR1 MDHEN, CDR2 SYDVKM. The CDR3 is 11 residues long. V was clipped by 5 bases and J by 12 bases, with 11 bases between them. CDR3 in DNA: TGTGCCAGCAGTAACCTGGGGTCGCAGTTCTTC. Its protein is CASSNLGSQFF.